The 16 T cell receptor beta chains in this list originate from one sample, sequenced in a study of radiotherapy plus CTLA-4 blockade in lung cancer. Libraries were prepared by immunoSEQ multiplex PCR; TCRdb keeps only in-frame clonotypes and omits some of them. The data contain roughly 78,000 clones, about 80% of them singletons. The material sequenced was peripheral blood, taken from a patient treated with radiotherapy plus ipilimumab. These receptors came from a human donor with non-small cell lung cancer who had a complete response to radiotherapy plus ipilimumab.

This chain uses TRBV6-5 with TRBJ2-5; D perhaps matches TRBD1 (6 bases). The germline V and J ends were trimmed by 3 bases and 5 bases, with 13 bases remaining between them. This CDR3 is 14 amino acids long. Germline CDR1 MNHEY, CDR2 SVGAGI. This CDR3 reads CASSYGGQQETQYF. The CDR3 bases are TGTGCCAGCAGTTATGGTGGACAGCAGGAGACCCAGTACTTC.

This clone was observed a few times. CDR3 protein: CASSLAGGSTGELFF. The CDR3 DNA follows: TGCGCCAGCAGTCTAGCGGGAGGATCCACCGGGGAGCTGTTTTTT. V usage is TRBV4-3 and J usage is TRBJ2-2; 11 bases map to TRBD2. Germline V CDR1 and CDR2: LGHNA, YSLEER. CDR3 length equals 15 residues. The V segment lost 6 bases and the J segment 4 bases; nucleotides outside the gene matches: 4.

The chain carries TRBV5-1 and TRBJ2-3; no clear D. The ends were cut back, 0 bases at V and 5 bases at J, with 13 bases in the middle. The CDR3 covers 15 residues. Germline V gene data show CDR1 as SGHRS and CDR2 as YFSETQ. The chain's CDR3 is CASSLAGATVDTQYF. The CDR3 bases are TGCGCCAGCAGCTTGGCAGGCGCTACCGTAGATACGCAGTATTTT.

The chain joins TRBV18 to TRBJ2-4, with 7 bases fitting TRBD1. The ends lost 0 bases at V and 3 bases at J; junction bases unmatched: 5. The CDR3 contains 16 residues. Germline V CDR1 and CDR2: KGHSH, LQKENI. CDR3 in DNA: TGTGCCAGCTCACCACCCGGACAGGAGATCAAAAACATTCAGTACTTC. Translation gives CASSPPGQEIKNIQYF.

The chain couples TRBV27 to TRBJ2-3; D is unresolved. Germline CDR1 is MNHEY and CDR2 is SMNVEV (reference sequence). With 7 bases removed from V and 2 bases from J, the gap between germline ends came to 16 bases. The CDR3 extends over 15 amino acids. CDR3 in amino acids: CASTPSGQLTDTQYF. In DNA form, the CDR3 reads TGTGCCAGCACCCCCTCGGGTCAGCTCACAGATACGCAGTATTTT.

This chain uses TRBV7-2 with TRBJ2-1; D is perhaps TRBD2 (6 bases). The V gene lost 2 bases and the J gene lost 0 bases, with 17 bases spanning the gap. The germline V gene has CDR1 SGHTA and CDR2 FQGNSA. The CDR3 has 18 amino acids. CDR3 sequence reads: CASSLTSVGLFSYNEQFF. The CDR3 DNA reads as TGTGCCAGCAGCTTAACCTCAGTGGGACTCTTCTCCTACAATGAGCAGTTCTTC.

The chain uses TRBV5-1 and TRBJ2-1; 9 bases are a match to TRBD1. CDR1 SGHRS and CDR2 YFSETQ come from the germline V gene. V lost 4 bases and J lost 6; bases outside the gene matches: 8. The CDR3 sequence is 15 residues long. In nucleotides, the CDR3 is TGCGCCAGCAGCATCCGGGACAGGGAGGGCAATGAGCAGTTCTTC. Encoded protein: CASSIRDREGNEQFF.

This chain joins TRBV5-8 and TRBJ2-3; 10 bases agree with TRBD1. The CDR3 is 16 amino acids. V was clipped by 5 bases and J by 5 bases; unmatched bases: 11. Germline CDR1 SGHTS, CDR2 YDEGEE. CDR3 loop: CASSATGTGVGDTQYF. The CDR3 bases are TGTGCCAGCAGTGCCACCGGGACAGGGGTGGGAGATACGCAGTATTTT.

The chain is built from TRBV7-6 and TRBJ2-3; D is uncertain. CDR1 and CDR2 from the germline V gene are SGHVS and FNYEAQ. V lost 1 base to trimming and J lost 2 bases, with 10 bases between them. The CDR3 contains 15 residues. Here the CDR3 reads CASSLGSISTDTQYF. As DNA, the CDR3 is TGTGCCAGCAGCTTAGGATCGATATCCACAGATACGCAGTATTTT.

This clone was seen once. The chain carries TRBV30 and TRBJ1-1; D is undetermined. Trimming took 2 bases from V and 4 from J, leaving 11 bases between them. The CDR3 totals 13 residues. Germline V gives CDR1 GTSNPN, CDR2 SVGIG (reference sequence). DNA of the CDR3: TGTGCCTGGAGTTCAGGCCCTTTCACTGAAGCTTTCTTT. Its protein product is CAWSSGPFTEAFF.

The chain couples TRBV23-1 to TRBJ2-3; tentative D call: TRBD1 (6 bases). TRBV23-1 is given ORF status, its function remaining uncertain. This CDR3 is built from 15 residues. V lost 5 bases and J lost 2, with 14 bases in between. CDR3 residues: CASSTRTEYTDTQYF. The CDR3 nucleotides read TGCGCCAGCAGTACTCGGACAGAATACACAGATACGCAGTATTTT.

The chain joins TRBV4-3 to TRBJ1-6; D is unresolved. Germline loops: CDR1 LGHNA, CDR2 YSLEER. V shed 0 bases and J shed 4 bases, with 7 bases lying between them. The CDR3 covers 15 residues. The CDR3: CASSQEPSYNSPLHF. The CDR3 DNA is TGCGCCAGCAGCCAAGAGCCGTCGTATAATTCACCCCTCCACTTT.

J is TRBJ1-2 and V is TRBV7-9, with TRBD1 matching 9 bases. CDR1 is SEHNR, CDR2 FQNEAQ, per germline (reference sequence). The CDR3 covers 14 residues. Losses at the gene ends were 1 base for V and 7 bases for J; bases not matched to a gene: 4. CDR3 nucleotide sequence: TGTGCCAGCAGCTTAGAGGCGACAGGGGGTGGCTACACCTTC. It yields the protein CASSLEATGGGYTF.

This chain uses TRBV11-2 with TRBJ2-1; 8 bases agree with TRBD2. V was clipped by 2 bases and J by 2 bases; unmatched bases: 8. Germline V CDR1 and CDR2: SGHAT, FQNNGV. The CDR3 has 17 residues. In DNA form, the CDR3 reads TGTGCCAGCAGCTTAAGGGATAGCGGGGTCACCTACAATGAGCAGTTCTTC. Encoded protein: CASSLRDSGVTYNEQFF. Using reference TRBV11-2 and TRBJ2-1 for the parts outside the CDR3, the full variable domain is EAGVAQSPRYKIIEKRQSVAFWCNPISGHATLYWYQQILGQGPKLLIQFQNNGVVDDSQLPKDRFSAERLKGVDSTLKIQPAKLEDSAVYLCASSLRDSGVTYNEQFFGPGTRLTVL.

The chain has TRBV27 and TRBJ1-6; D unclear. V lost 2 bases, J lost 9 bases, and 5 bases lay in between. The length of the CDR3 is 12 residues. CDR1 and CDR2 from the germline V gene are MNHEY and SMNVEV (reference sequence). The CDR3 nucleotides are TGTGCCAGCAGTTTAGTGGCTTCACCCCTCCACTTT. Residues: CASSLVASPLHF.

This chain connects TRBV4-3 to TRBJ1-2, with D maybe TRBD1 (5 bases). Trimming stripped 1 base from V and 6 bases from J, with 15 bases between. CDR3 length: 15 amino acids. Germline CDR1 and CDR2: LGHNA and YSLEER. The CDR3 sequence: CASSQALGEVNGYTF. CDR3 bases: TGCGCCAGCAGCCAAGCCCTGGGGGAGGTCAATGGCTACACCTTC.